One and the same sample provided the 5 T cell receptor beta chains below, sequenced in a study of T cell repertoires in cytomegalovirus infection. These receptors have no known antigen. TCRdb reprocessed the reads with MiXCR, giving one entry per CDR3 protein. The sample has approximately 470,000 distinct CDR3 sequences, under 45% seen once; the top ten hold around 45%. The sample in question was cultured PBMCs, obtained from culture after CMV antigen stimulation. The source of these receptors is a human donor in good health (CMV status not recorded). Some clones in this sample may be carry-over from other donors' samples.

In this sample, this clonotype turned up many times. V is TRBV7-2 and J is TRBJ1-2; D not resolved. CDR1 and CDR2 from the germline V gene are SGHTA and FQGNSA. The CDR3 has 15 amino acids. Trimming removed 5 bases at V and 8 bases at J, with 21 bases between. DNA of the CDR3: TGTGCCAGCAGCCCGAGAGGAGGACCCTTAGAGGGCTACACCTTC. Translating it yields CASSPRGGPLEGYTF.

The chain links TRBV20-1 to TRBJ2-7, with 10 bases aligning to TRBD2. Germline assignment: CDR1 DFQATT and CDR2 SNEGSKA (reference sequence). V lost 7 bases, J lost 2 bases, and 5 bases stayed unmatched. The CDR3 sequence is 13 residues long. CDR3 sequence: CSVSGRAPYEQYF. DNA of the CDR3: TGCAGTGTCAGCGGGAGGGCACCCTACGAGCAGTACTTC.

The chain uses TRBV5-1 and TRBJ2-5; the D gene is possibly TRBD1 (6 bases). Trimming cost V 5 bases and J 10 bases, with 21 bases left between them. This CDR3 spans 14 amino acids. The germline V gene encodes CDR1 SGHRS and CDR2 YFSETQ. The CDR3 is CASRTSTGALDQYF. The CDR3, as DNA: TGCGCCAGCAGAACCTCGACAGGTGCTCTCGACCAGTACTTC. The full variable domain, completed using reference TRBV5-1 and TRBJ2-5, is KAGVTQTPRYLIKTRGQQVTLSCSPISGHRSVSWYQQTPGQGLQFLFEYFSETQRNKGNFPGRFSGRQFSNSRSEMNVSTLELGDSALYLCASRTSTGALDQYFGPGTRLLVL.

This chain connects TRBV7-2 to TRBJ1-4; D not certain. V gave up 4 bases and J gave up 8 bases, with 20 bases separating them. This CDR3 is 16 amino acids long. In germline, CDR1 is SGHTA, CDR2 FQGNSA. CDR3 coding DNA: TGTGCCAGCAGCTCCCGGGCACCGGGGATGAGGGAAAAACTGTTTTTT. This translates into CASSSRAPGMREKLFF. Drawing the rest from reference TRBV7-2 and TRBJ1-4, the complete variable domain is GAGVSQSPSNKVTEKGKDVELRCDPISGHTALYWYRQSLGQGLEFLIYFQGNSAPDKSGLPSDRFSAERTGGSVSTLTIQRTQQEDSAVYLCASSSRAPGMREKLFFGSGTQLSVL.

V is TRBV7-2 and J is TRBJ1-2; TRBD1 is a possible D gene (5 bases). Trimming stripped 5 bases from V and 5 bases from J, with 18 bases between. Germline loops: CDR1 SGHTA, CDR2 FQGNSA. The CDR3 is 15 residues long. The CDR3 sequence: CASSPFLPGAYGYTF. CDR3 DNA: TGTGCCAGCAGCCCATTCCTTCCCGGGGCGTATGGCTACACCTTC.